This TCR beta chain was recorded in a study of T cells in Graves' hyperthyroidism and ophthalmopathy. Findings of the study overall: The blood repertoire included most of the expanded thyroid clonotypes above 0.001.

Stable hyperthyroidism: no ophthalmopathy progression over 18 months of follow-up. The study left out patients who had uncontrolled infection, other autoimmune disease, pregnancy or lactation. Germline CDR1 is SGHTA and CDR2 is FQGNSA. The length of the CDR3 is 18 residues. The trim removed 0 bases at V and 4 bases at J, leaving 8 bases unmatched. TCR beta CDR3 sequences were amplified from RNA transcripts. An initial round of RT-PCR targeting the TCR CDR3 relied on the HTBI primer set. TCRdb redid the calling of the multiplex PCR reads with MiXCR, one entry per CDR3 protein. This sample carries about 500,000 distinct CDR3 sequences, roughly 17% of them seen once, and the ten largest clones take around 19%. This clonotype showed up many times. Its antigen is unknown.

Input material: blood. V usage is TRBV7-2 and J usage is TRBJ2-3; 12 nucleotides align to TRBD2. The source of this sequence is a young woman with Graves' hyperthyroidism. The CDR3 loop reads CASSLAGAASGRADTQYF. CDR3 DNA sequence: TGTGCCAGCAGCTTAGCGGGGGCCGCTAGCGGGAGGGCAGATACGCAGTATTTT.